This T cell receptor beta chain stems from a study of cytomegalovirus exposure and HLA in healthy donors. Overall study results and limits: Association of a missense DCLRE1C variant with TCR beta V- and J-gene trimming was reported in a later analysis. In the analysis, some V segments, TRBV6-2 and TRBV6-3 included, were excluded as indistinguishable. Being productive about 90% or about 30% of the time was typical of most TCR beta V segments in an earlier analysis.

This CDR3 region has 15 residues. V shed 7 bases and J 1 base; nucleotides not matched to a gene: 4. CDR1 is LNHDA and CDR2 is SQIVND in the germline V gene (reference sequence). This clone was detected only a few times. No antigen is known for it. Amplification used 60 Vbeta primers and 13 Jbeta primers. How the authors handled the data: In a later analysis, of tens of millions of unique beta chains, about 12 million appeared in at least two donors. This table comes from immunoSEQ multiplex PCR, and its TCRdb copy is limited to in-frame clones, with some not included. D and trimming were read from the DNA, whereas the V and J calls and clone size are those reported in that table. Of 140,000 to 150,000 clones listed, approximately 82% are singletons.

This rearrangement joins TRBV19 to TRBJ2-7; 13 bases are shared with TRBD2. The source material was PBMCs. This TCR came from a woman aged 55-69 years in good health and CMV-seropositive. In DNA form, the CDR3 reads TGTGCCAGTAAACCGGGACTAGCGGGGTCCTACGAGCAGTACTTC. The encoded protein is CASKPGLAGSYEQYF.